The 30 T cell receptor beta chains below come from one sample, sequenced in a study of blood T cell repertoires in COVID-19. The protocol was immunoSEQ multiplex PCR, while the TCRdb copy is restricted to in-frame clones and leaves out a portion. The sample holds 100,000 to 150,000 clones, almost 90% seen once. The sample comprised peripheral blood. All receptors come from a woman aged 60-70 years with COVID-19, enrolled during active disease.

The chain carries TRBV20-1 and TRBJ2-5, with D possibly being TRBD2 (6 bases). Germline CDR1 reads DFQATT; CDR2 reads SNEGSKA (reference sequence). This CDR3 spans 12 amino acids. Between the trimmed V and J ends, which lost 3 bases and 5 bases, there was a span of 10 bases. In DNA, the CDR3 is TGCAGTGCTAGTTCTAGCGCGGAGACCCAGTACTTC. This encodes CSASSSAETQYF.

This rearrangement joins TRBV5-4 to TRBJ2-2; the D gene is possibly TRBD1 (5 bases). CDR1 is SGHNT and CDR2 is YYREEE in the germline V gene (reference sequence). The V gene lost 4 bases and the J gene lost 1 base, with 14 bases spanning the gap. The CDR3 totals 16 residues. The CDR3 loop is CASSRPWGGNTGELFF. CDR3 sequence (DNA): TGTGCCAGCAGCCGGCCCTGGGGCGGGAACACCGGGGAGCTGTTTTTT.

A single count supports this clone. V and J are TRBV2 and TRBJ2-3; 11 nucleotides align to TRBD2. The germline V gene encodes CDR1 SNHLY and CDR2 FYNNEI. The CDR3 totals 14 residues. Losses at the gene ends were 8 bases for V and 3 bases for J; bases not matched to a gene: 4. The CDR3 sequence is CASLAGGWTDTQYF. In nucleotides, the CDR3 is TGTGCCAGCCTAGCGGGGGGTTGGACAGATACGCAGTATTTT.

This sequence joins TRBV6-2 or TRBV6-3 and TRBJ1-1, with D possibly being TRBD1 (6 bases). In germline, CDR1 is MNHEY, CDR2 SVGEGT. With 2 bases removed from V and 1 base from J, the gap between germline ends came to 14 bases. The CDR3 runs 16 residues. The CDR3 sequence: CASSYDLRGQNTEAFF. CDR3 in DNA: TGTGCCAGCAGTTACGACTTAAGGGGACAGAACACTGAAGCTTTCTTT.

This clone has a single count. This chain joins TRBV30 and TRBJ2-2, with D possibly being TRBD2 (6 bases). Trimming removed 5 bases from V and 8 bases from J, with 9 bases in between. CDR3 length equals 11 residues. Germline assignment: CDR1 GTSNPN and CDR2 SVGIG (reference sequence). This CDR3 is CAWRRGGELFF. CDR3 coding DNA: TGTGCCTGGCGGAGGGGTGGGGAGCTGTTTTTT.

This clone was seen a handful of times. As DNA, the CDR3 is TGTGCCAGCAGTGACGGTAGCACCGGGGAGCTGTTTTTT. Protein product: CASSDGSTGELFF. The rearrangement joins TRBV6-4 to TRBJ2-2; the D is unclear. CDR1 is MRHNA, CDR2 SNTAGT, per germline. V was clipped by 2 bases and J by 4 bases, with 5 bases between them. This CDR3 has 13 residues.

This chain's CDR3 is CASSFAPITEAFF. In DNA form, the CDR3 reads TGTGCCAGCAGTTTTGCTCCTATAACTGAAGCTTTCTTT. The chain employs TRBV27 and TRBJ1-1; unclear D gene. This CDR3 contains 13 residues. CDR1 MNHEY and CDR2 SMNVEV come from the germline V gene (reference sequence). V gave up 3 bases and J gave up 5 bases, with 10 bases separating them.

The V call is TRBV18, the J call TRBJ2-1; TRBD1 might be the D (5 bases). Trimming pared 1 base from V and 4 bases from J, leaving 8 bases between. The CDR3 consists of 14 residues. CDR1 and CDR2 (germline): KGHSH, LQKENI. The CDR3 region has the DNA TGTGCCAGCTCACCACGGCAGGGATACAATGAGCAGTTCTTC. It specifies CASSPRQGYNEQFF.

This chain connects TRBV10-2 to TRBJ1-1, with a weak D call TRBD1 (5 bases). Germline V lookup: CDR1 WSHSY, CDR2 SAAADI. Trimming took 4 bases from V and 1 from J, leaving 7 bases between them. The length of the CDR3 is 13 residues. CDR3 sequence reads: CASSGGQNTEAFF. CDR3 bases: TGCGCCAGCAGTGGTGGACAGAACACTGAAGCTTTCTTT.

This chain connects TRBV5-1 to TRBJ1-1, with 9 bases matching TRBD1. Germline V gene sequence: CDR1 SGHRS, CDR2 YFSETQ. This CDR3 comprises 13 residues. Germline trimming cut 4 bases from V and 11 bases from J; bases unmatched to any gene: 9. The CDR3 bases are TGCGCCAGCAGCATTTCCGGGACAGGGCAGGCTTTCTTT. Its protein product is CASSISGTGQAFF. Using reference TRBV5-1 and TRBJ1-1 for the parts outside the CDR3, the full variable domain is KAGVTQTPRYLIKTRGQQVTLSCSPISGHRSVSWYQQTPGQGLQFLFEYFSETQRNKGNFPGRFSGRQFSNSRSEMNVSTLELGDSALYLCASSISGTGQAFFGQGTRLTVV.

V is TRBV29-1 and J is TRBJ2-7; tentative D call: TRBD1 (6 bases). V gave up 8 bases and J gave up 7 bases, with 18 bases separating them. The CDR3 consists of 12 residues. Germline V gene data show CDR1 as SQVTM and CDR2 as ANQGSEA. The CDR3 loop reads CSFSRGIGEQYF. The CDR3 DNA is TGCAGCTTCAGCAGGGGAATCGGGGAGCAGTACTTC.

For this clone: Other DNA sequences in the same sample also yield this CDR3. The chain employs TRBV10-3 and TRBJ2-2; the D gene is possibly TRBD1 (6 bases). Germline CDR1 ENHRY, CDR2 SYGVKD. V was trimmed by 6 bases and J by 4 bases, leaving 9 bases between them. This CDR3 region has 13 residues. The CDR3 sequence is CAIRGQSTGELFF. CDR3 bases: TGTGCCATCAGAGGACAGTCCACCGGGGAGCTGTTTTTT.

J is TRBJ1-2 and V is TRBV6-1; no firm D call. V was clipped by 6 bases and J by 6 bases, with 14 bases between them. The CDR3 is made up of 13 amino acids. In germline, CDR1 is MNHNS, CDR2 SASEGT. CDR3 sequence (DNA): TGTGCCAGCAGATTGAGGGATTCTGATGGCTACACCTTC. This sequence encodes CASRLRDSDGYTF.

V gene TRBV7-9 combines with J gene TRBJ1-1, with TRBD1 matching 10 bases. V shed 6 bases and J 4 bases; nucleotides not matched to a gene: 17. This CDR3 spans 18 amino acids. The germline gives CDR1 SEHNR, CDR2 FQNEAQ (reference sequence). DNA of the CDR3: TGTGCCAGCAGAAGGGGACAGGGGCGTTCTCTGCGTAGCACTGAAGCTTTCTTT. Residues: CASRRGQGRSLRSTEAFF.

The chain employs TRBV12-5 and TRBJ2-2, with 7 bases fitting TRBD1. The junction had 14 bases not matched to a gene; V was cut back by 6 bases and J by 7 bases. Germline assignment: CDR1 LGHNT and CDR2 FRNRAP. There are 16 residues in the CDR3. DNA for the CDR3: TGTGCTAGTGGACCGAACAGGGGTTATGTAGGCGGGGAGCTGTTTTTT. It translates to CASGPNRGYVGGELFF. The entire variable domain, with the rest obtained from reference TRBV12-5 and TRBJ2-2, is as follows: DARVTQTPRHKVTEMGQEVTMRCQPILGHNTVFWYRQTMMQGLELLAYFRNRAPLDDSGMPKDRFSAEMPDATLATLKIQPSEPRDSAVYFCASGPNRGYVGGELFFGEGSRLTVL.

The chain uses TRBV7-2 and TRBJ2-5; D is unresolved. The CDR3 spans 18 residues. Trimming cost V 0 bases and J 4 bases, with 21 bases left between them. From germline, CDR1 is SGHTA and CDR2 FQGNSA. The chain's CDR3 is CASSLATAPVNIRETQYF. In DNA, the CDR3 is TGTGCCAGCAGCTTAGCCACAGCACCGGTTAATATCCGAGAGACCCAGTACTTC.

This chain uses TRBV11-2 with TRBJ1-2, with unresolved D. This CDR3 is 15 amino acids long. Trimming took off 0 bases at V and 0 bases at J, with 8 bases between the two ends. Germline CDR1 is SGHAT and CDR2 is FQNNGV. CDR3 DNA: TGTGCCAGCAGCTTAGACAGGCTTGCTAACTATGGCTACACCTTC. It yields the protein CASSLDRLANYGYTF.

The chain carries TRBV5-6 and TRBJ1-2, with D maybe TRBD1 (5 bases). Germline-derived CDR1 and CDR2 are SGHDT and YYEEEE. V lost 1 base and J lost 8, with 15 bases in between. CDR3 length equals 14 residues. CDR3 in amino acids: CASSLTLAAGGYTF. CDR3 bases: TGTGCCAGCAGCTTGACTTTGGCGGCAGGGGGCTACACCTTC. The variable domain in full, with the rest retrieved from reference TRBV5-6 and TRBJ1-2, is DAGVTQSPTHLIKTRGQQVTLRCSPKSGHDTVSWYQQALGQGPQFIFQYYEEEERQRGNFPDRFSGHQFPNYSSELNVNALLLGDSALYLCASSLTLAAGGYTFGSGTRLTVV.

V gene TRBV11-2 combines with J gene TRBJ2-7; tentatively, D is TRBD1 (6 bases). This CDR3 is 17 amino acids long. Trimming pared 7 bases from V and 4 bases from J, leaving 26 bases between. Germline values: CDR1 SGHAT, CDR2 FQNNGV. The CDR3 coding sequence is TGTGCCAGCACTCCTAACCCGCCAGGGGCGATAGAGTACGAGCAGTACTTC. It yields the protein CASTPNPPGAIEYEQYF. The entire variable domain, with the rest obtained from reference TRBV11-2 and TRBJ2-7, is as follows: EAGVAQSPRYKIIEKRQSVAFWCNPISGHATLYWYQQILGQGPKLLIQFQNNGVVDDSQLPKDRFSAERLKGVDSTLKIQPAKLEDSAVYLCASTPNPPGAIEYEQYFGPGTRLTVT.

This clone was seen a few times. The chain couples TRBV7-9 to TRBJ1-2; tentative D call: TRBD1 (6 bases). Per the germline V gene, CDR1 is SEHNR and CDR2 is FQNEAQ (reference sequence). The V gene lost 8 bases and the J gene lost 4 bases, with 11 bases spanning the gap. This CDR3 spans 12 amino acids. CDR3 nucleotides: TGTGCCAGCGAAACAGGGTTCTATGGCTACACCTTC. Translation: CASETGFYGYTF.

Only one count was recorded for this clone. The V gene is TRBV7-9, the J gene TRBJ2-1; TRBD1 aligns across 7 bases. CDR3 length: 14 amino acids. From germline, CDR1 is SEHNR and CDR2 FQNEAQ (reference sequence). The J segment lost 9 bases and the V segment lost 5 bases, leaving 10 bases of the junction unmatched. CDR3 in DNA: TGTGCCAGCAGCCCCATGGGCACAGGGGCTGAGCAGTTCTTC. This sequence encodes CASSPMGTGAEQFF.

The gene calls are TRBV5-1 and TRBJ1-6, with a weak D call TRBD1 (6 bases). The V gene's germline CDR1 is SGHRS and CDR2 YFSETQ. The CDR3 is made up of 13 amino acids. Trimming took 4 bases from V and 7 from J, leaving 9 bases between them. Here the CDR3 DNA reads TGCGCCAGCAGCACCCAGGGGAATTCACCCCTCCACTTT. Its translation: CASSTQGNSPLHF.

For the CDR3, the DNA is TGTGCCAGCAGCCAAGATATTGCAGACCAAGAGACCCAGTACTTC. Its translation: CASSQDIADQETQYF. The chain employs TRBV14 and TRBJ2-5; D ambiguous. Germline lookup yields CDR1 SGHDN and CDR2 FVKESK. The V gene lost 0 bases and the J gene lost 0 bases, with 8 bases spanning the gap. The length of the CDR3 is 15 residues.

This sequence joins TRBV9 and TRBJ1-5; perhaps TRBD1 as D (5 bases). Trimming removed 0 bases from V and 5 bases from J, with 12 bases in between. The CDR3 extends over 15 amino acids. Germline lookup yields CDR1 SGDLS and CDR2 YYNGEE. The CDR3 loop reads CASSVDGGTHQPQHF. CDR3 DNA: TGTGCCAGCAGCGTAGATGGGGGGACCCATCAGCCCCAGCATTTT.

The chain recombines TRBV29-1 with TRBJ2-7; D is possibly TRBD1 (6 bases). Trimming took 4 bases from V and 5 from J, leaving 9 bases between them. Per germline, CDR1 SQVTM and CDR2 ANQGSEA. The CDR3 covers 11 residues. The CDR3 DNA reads TGCAGCGTTGCCAGGGACAACGAGCAGTACTTC. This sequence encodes CSVARDNEQYF.

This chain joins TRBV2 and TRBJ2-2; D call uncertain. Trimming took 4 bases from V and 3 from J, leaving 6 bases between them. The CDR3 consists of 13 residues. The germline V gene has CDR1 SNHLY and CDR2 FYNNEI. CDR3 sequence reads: CASSVQDTGELFF. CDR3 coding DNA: TGTGCCAGCAGTGTACAAGACACCGGGGAGCTGTTTTTT.

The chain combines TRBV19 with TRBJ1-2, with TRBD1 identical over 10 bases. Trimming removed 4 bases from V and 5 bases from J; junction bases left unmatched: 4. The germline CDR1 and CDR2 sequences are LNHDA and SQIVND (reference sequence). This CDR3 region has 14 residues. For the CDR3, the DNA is TGTGCCAGTAGTAAGGGACAGGGGAGGTATGGCTACACCTTC. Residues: CASSKGQGRYGYTF.

The CDR3 DNA sequence: TGTGCCAGTAGTATAGCTAAGGGGCCCACAGATACGCAGTATTTT. It yields the protein CASSIAKGPTDTQYF. The J gene is TRBJ2-3, the V gene TRBV19; D possibly corresponds to TRBD1 (5 bases). The CDR3 covers 15 residues. V was trimmed by 1 base and J by 2 bases, leaving 10 bases between them. Germline V CDR1 and CDR2: LNHDA, SQIVND (reference sequence).

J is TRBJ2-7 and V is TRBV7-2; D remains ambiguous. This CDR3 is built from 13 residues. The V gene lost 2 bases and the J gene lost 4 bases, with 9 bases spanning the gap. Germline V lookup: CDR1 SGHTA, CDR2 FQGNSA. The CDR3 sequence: CASSLNNGYEQYF. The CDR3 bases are TGTGCCAGCAGCTTAAATAACGGGTACGAGCAGTACTTC.

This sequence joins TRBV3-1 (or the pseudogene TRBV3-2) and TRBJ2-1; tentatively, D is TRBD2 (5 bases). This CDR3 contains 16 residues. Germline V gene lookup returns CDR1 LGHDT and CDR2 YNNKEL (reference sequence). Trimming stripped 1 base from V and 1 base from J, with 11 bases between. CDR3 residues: CASSQVRGRSYNEQFF. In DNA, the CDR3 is TGTGCCAGCAGCCAAGTCCGGGGTAGGTCCTACAATGAGCAGTTCTTC.